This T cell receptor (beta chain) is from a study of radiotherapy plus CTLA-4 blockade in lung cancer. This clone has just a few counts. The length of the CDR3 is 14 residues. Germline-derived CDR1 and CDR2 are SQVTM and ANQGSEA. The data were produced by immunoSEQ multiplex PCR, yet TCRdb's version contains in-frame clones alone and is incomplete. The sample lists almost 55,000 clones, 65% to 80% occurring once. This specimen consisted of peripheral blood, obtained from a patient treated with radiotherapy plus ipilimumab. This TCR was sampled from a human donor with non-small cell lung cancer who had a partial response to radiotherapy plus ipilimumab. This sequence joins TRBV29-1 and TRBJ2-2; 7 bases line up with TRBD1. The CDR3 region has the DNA TGCACCATCGGGACAGACTCGAACACCGGGGAGCTGTTTTTT. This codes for CTIGTDSNTGELFF.